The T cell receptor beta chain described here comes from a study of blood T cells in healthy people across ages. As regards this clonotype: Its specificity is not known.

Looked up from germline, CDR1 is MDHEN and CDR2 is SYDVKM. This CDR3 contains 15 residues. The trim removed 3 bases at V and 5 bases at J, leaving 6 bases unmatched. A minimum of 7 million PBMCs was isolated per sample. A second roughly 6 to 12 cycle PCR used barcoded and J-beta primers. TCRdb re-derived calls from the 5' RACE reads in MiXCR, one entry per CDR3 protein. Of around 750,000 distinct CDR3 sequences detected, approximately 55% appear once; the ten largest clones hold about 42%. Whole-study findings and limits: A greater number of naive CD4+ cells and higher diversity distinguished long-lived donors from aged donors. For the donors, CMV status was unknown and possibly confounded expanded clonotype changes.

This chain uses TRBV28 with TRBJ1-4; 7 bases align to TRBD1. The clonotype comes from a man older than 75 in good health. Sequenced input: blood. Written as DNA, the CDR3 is TGTGCCAGCAGTTTGGAGGGGGCGGGAAATGAAAAACTGTTTTTT. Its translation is CASSLEGAGNEKLFF. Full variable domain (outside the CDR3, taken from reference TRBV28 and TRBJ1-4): DVKVTQSSRYLVKRTGEKVFLECVQDMDHENMFWYRQDPGLGLRLIYFSYDVKMKEKGDIPEGYSVSREKKERFSLILESASTNQTSMYLCASSLEGAGNEKLFFGSGTQLSVL.